This TCR beta chain was obtained from a study of OX40 agonist ivuxolimab in advanced cancers. CDR3 length: 15 amino acids. Germline lookup yields CDR1 MNHEY and CDR2 SMNVEV (reference sequence). V lost 7 bases and J 0 bases, leaving 15 bases between the germline ends. Comment on this clone: The antigen remains unidentified.

General study results and limits: The mean number of expanded clones was higher in CD8+ T cells than in CD4+. The specificity for antigen of the expanded peripheral T cells was not determined.

The repertoire was sequenced with immunoSEQ multiplex PCR; TCRdb's copy has only in-frame clones and lacks some. Among 25,000 to 40,000 clones listed, about 81% were seen once. The rearrangement links TRBV27 to TRBJ1-1; no firm D call. The sample consisted of CD4+ or CD8+ T cells sorted from blood, taken in a trial of the OX40 agonist ivuxolimab. This receptor was identified in an adult with an advanced solid tumor such as melanoma, head and neck, liver or kidney cancer. The CDR3 protein is CASTPLGYMNTEAFF. CDR3 sequence (DNA): TGTGCCAGCACCCCTTTGGGGTACATGAACACTGAAGCTTTCTTT.